This T cell receptor beta chain was recorded in a study of T cells in Graves' hyperthyroidism and ophthalmopathy. This clonotype was observed a few times. Its antigen is not identified. The source material, RNA transcripts, was used to amplify TCR beta CDR3 regions. The HTBI primer set was used in a first-round RT-PCR of the TCR CDR3. TCRdb redid the calling of the multiplex PCR reads with MiXCR, one entry per CDR3 protein. The table records a few hundred thousand distinct CDR3 sequences, about a sixth of them present only once. A patient was excluded if there was uncontrolled infection, other autoimmune disease, pregnancy or lactation. The CDR3 contains 14 residues. The V end lost 9 bases, the J end lost 0 bases, and 11 bases lay between the germline ends. The V gene's germline CDR1 is KGHDR and CDR2 SFDVKD. General observations from the study: Most clonotypes that expanded in the thyroid above 0.001 also showed up in blood.

J is TRBJ2-1 and V is TRBV24-1; no clear D gene. This sequence originates from a woman in her 40s with Graves' ophthalmopathy. Sequenced material: blood. The chain's CDR3 is CATGWSDSYNEQFF. As DNA, the CDR3 is TGTGCCACCGGATGGTCCGACTCCTACAATGAGCAGTTCTTC.